Listed here are 26 T cell receptor beta chains from one sample, sequenced in a study of shared clonotypes between healthy human individuals. Assay: immunoSEQ multiplex PCR; the TCRdb copy retains only in-frame clones and omits some. The sample records about 1 million clones, more than 60% being singletons. The specimen was memory CD4+ T cells sorted from blood. Regarding subset: CD45RA-negative fraction. Source of these receptors: a man in his late teens or twenties in good health.

The V call is TRBV9, the J call TRBJ2-3; 9 bases fit TRBD2. Unmatched junction bases numbered 7, after V lost 3 bases and J lost 2 bases. CDR3 length equals 16 residues. Looked up from germline, CDR1 is SGDLS and CDR2 is YYNGEE. CDR3 amino acids: CASSEAGGTLTDTQYF. In DNA, the CDR3 is TGTGCCAGCAGCGAGGCGGGGGGGACGCTCACAGATACGCAGTATTTT.

The rearrangement links TRBV30 to TRBJ2-2, with TRBD2 identical over 8 bases. The CDR3 runs to 20 residues. With 0 bases clipped from V and 0 bases from J, the junction kept 15 bases outside the gene matches. Germline V CDR1 and CDR2: GTSNPN, SVGIG (reference sequence). CDR3 in amino acids: CAWSVRIGLAGPTNTGELFF. DNA of the CDR3: TGTGCCTGGAGTGTAAGGATAGGTCTAGCGGGTCCCACGAACACCGGGGAGCTGTTTTTT.

This chain links TRBV7-8 with TRBJ1-5; D gene ambiguous. Per germline, CDR1 SGHVS and CDR2 FQNEAQ. Trimming took off 5 bases at V and 4 bases at J, with 9 bases between the two ends. The CDR3 is made up of 13 amino acids. CDR3 sequence: CASSQEANQPQHF. CDR3 in DNA: TGTGCCAGCAGCCAAGAGGCTAATCAGCCCCAGCATTTT.

This chain joins TRBV7-9 and TRBJ2-5, with TRBD1 matching over 9 bases. The J call may be faulty, since TRBJ2-7 better matches the DNA end. Germline CDR1 is SEHNR and CDR2 is FQNEAQ (reference sequence). The CDR3 has 15 amino acids. This chain's CDR3 is CASSAYRTGEDEQYF. The CDR3 bases are TGTGCCAGCAGCGCGTACCGGACAGGGGAGGACGAGCAGTACTTC.

V is TRBV9 and J is TRBJ1-1; D gene ambiguous. The CDR3 extends over 14 amino acids. The V gene lost 0 bases and the J gene lost 5 bases, with 11 bases spanning the gap. The V gene's germline CDR1 is SGDLS and CDR2 YYNGEE. The chain's CDR3 is CASSVEVDFTEAFF. The CDR3 coding sequence is TGTGCCAGCAGCGTAGAGGTAGATTTTACTGAAGCTTTCTTT. Combining the CDR3 with reference TRBV9 and TRBJ1-1 gives the whole variable domain DSGVTQTPKHLITATGQRVTLRCSPRSGDLSVYWYQQSLDQGLQFLIQYYNGEERAKGNILERFSAQQFPDLHSELNLSSLELGDSALYFCASSVEVDFTEAFFGQGTRLTVV.

This rearrangement joins TRBV30 to TRBJ1-4; TRBD1 agrees at 7 bases. This CDR3 comprises 13 residues. The ends lost 7 bases at V and 2 bases at J; junction bases unmatched: 4. Germline V gives CDR1 GTSNPN, CDR2 SVGIG (reference sequence). CDR3 in amino acids: CASGGRTNEKLFF. Written as DNA, the CDR3 is TGTGCCTCAGGGGGAAGGACTAATGAAAAACTGTTTTTT.

The chain couples TRBV2 to TRBJ2-2, with D perhaps TRBD1 (6 bases). The CDR3 sequence is 15 residues long. Looked up from germline, CDR1 is SNHLY and CDR2 is FYNNEI. V lost 6 bases and J 1 base, leaving 12 bases between the germline ends. CDR3 coding DNA: TGTGCCAGCAGGGTGGGACAAATGAACACCGGGGAGCTGTTTTTT. It yields the protein CASRVGQMNTGELFF.

This clone was picked up one time. This chain connects TRBV11-3 to TRBJ2-7, with D perhaps matching TRBD2 (5 bases). In germline, CDR1 is SGHNT, CDR2 YENEEA. V was pared by 5 bases and J by 3 bases, with 11 bases between. The CDR3 sequence is 13 residues long. CDR3 coding DNA: TGTGCCAGCAGCCCCGGGGTAGACTACGAGCAGTACTTC. Its translation: CASSPGVDYEQYF.

This chain uses TRBV6-5 with TRBJ2-5; D is unresolved. The CDR3 is 12 amino acids. V shed 2 bases and J shed 3 bases, with 4 bases lying between them. CDR1 is MNHEY, CDR2 SVGAGI, per germline. The CDR3 DNA reads TGTGCCAGCAGTTACGGGAAAGAGACCCAGTACTTC. This codes for CASSYGKETQYF.

This clone is a singleton in its sample. The chain is built from TRBV28 and TRBJ1-5; D remains ambiguous. Trimming pared 6 bases from V and 7 bases from J, leaving 7 bases between. This CDR3 contains 11 residues. Germline assignment: CDR1 MDHEN and CDR2 SYDVKM. The CDR3 region is CASSVGQPQHF. In DNA form, the CDR3 reads TGTGCCAGCAGCGTCGGACAGCCCCAGCATTTT.

This chain links TRBV11-3 with TRBJ2-7; D might be TRBD1 (7 bases). Germline V gives CDR1 SGHNT, CDR2 YENEEA. The CDR3 is 13 amino acids. The germline V and J ends were trimmed by 5 bases and 5 bases, with 13 bases remaining between them. The CDR3 DNA reads as TGTGCCAGCAGCGTGGAGGGGGCCCACGAGCAGTACTTC. As protein: CASSVEGAHEQYF.

To note about this clone: The sample has other DNA sequences that encode this CDR3 too. The chain carries TRBV19 and TRBJ2-2; the D gene could be TRBD1 or TRBD2 (5 bases each). V shed 5 bases and J shed 5 bases, with 12 bases lying between them. Germline-derived CDR1 and CDR2 are LNHDA and SQIVND (reference sequence). The CDR3 is 14 residues long. The CDR3 reads CASSGLAGTGELFF. CDR3 bases: TGTGCCAGTAGTGGGCTAGCAGGGACCGGGGAGCTGTTTTTT.

The chain has TRBV29-1 and TRBJ2-7; no clear D. The germline V and J ends were trimmed by 4 bases and 5 bases, with 9 bases remaining between them. Germline CDR1 SQVTM, CDR2 ANQGSEA. CDR3 size: 11 residues. In nucleotides, the CDR3 is TGCAGCGTTGTGATGGGTAACGAGCAGTACTTC. Translating it yields CSVVMGNEQYF.

The chain is built from TRBV5-4 and TRBJ1-2, with 7 bases aligning to TRBD1. Germline-derived CDR1 and CDR2 are SGHNT and YYREEE (reference sequence). After removal of 2 bases from V and 0 bases from J, the junction contained 4 bases not matched to a gene. The CDR3 loop spans 15 amino acids. Here the CDR3 DNA reads TGTGCCAGCAGCTTACAGGGGACTACTAACTATGGCTACACCTTC. This encodes CASSLQGTTNYGYTF.

This chain connects TRBV27 to TRBJ1-1; D is uncertain. Germline-derived CDR1 and CDR2 are MNHEY and SMNVEV (reference sequence). Trimming pared 6 bases from V and 5 bases from J, leaving 16 bases between. The CDR3 is made up of 14 amino acids. CDR3 coding DNA: TGTGCCAGCAGGAGGGAAGGCGGGTTAACTGAAGCTTTCTTT. It yields the protein CASRREGGLTEAFF.

This clone was counted only a few times. CDR3 in DNA: TGTGCCAGCAGCTTAGGAGACTGGCTTTCTGGCACAGATACGCAGTATTTT. The encoded protein is CASSLGDWLSGTDTQYF. The J gene is TRBJ2-3, the V gene TRBV7-9; D remains ambiguous. Trimming left V 1 base short and J 1 base short, with 15 bases between. Germline CDR1 SEHNR, CDR2 FQNEAQ (reference sequence). This CDR3 region has 17 residues.

Of note for this clone: One junction end disagrees with the germline gene, perhaps due to a read error. The sample has other DNA sequences that encode this CDR3 too. J is TRBJ1-5 and V is TRBV5-1; D unclear. Germline CDR1 and CDR2: SGHRS and YFSETQ. The CDR3 runs to 15 residues. DNA of the CDR3: TGCGCCAGCCCCCGCATAAGTGGGAGTAATCAGCCCCAGCACTTT. Residues: CASPRISGSNQPQHF.

This clone came up a few times. J is TRBJ1-1 and V is TRBV14, with D hard to call. The CDR3 spans 14 residues. Germline loops: CDR1 SGHDN, CDR2 FVKESK. V was shortened by 0 bases and J by 3 bases, with 8 bases between the two germline ends. This CDR3 reads CASSQDARDTEAFF. Here the CDR3 DNA reads TGTGCCAGCAGCCAAGATGCCCGGGACACTGAAGCTTTCTTT.

J is TRBJ2-2 and V is TRBV2; 12 nucleotides match TRBD1. The CDR3 contains 16 residues. CDR1 and CDR2 (germline): SNHLY, FYNNEI. The ends lost 4 bases at V and 7 bases at J; junction bases unmatched: 7. CDR3 nucleotide sequence: TGTGCCAGCAGTGTGTGGGGACAGGGGGCATTCGGGGAGCTGTTTTTT. It translates to CASSVWGQGAFGELFF.

This rearrangement joins TRBV6-1 to TRBJ2-3, with 14 positions matching TRBD2. The germline CDR1 and CDR2 sequences are MNHNS and SASEGT. The length of the CDR3 is 19 residues. The V gene end was trimmed by 4 bases and the J gene end by 1 base; junction bases not matched to a gene: 10. The CDR3 is CASSGRRLAGGPGTDTQYF. CDR3 DNA sequence: TGTGCCAGCAGTGGCAGGCGACTAGCGGGAGGGCCGGGCACAGATACGCAGTATTTT.

The chain is built from TRBV12-2 and TRBJ1-5; the D call of TRBD1 is as the table states it, not checked on the DNA. TRBV12-2 is a listed pseudogene. This CDR3 comprises 19 residues. The CDR3 DNA reads TGTGCAAGTCGCCACACCCGGGACAGGGCCCTAACCTTTAATCAGCCCCAGCATTTT. Its protein is CASRHTRDRALTFNQPQHF.

The chain is built from TRBV28 and TRBJ2-7; weak D call: TRBD1 (5 bases). Trimming left V 5 bases short and J 0 bases short, with 26 bases between. The length of the CDR3 is 19 residues. In germline, CDR1 is MDHEN, CDR2 SYDVKM. In DNA, the CDR3 is TGTGCCAGCAGTGCACAGGACCCATTCAAGGAAATTTCCTCCTACGAGCAGTACTTC. Translation gives CASSAQDPFKEISSYEQYF.

This chain connects TRBV19 to TRBJ2-3; 12 nucleotides agree with TRBD1. V lost 5 bases, J lost 5 bases, and 8 bases stayed unmatched. From germline, CDR1 is LNHDA and CDR2 SQIVND (reference sequence). The CDR3 is made up of 16 amino acids. CDR3 bases: TGTGCCAGTAGTGGACGGGACAGGGGGCTCGGAGATACGCAGTATTTT. Protein: CASSGRDRGLGDTQYF.

This chain uses TRBV7-2 with TRBJ2-7; D is uncertain. CDR3 size: 14 residues. Looked up from germline, CDR1 is SGHTA and CDR2 is FQGNSA. The V end was cut by 7 bases, the J end by 2 bases, with 15 bases between. CDR3 region: CASTFFGRTYEQYF. The CDR3 coding sequence is TGTGCCAGCACCTTCTTTGGCAGAACCTACGAGCAGTACTTC. Full variable domain (remainder filled in from reference TRBV7-2 and TRBJ2-7): GAGVSQSPSNKVTEKGKDVELRCDPISGHTALYWYRQSLGQGLEFLIYFQGNSAPDKSGLPSDRFSAERTGGSVSTLTIQRTQQEDSAVYLCASTFFGRTYEQYFGPGTRLTVT.

The chain combines TRBV5-1 with TRBJ1-6; D is unresolved. The CDR3 runs to 14 residues. Trimming pared 0 bases from V and 8 bases from J, leaving 9 bases between. The V gene's germline CDR1 is SGHRS and CDR2 YFSETQ. Written as DNA, the CDR3 is TGCGCCAGCAGCTTGGATTCCCGTGATTCACCCCTCCACTTT. This encodes CASSLDSRDSPLHF.

The chain uses TRBV6-4 and TRBJ2-5, with D perhaps given as TRBD1 or TRBD2 (5 bases each). The CDR3 contains 15 residues. V lost 0 bases and J 0 bases, leaving 8 bases between the germline ends. CDR1 and CDR2 (germline): MRHNA, SNTAGT. The DNA of the CDR3 is TGTGCCAGCAGTGACTCCGGGACCCACCAAGAGACCCAGTACTTC. As protein: CASSDSGTHQETQYF.